This is a list of T cell receptor beta chains from one sample in a study of beta chain features in type 1 diabetes. Generated by immunoSEQ multiplex PCR, the TCRdb table keeps only in-frame clones and is missing some. The sample yields under 250,000 clones, 25% to 30% seen once. Sequenced: central memory CD4+ T cells from blood. The receptors were gathered from a man aged 25 to 40 in good health. CDR3s leave out the opening cysteine and the closing phenylalanine or tryptophan. Rows give clone size only sometimes, using once, few, many, or a class for an expanded clone.

ASTSGTGAYEQY TRBJ2-7 - TRBV7-2
ASSLTGLSTEAF TRBJ1-1 - TRBV5-1
ASSSGIQPQH TRBJ1-5 - TRBV28
ASVGWGRGRSTEAF TRBJ1-1 - TRBV12-5
ASSSLAGVPDTQY TRBJ2-3 few TRBV7-9
ASSELGLAASEQY TRBJ2-7 - TRBV25-1
ASSLETGTALPGANVLT TRBJ2-6 few TRBV7-9
ASSRQDLIGGGHEQF TRBJ2-1 few TRBV4-1
ASGLAGGPGEQY TRBJ2-7 - TRBV10-2
ASSLIGRASYNEQF TRBJ2-1 few TRBV7-2
ASSLGLAGSDTQY TRBJ2-3 - TRBV5-1
ASSFIRGAEQY TRBJ2-7 - TRBV7-2
ASSAGVYSNQPQH TRBJ1-5 - TRBV27
ASSKTGGRDYGYT TRBJ1-2 few TRBV2
ASTPDRGYEQY TRBJ2-7 - TRBV11-2
ASSIGLASNEQF TRBJ2-1 - TRBV7-2
ASSLGLGQSRNQPQH TRBJ1-5 - TRBV28
ASSPVASGREGSRHEQY TRBJ2-7 - TRBV28
ASSPGDGFYGYT TRBJ1-2 once TRBV18
ASSLEGASYNEQF TRBJ2-1 - TRBV5-4
ASRTGGDTQY TRBJ2-3 few TRBV2
ASSTGALNTGELF TRBJ2-2 - TRBV2
ASSLTEEGEKLF TRBJ1-4 many TRBV5-6
ASSSRPGTDTQY TRBJ2-3 - TRBV7-2
ASSPRHTGEAKNIQY TRBJ2-4 few TRBV5-6
ASSLTAGTGSYEQY TRBJ2-7 - TRBV7-2
ASSLGSAGFTDTQY TRBJ2-3 - TRBV7-2
ASSEAGRSSPLH TRBJ1-6 - TRBV2
ASSLGGTGIRYGYT TRBJ1-2 - TRBV7-8
ASSRDRVRADTQY TRBJ2-3 many TRBV6-5
ATSRDLAPGQPQH TRBJ1-5 few TRBV15
SVEALVNTEAF TRBJ1-1 - TRBV29-1
ASGIGGPGETQY TRBJ2-5 - TRBV28
ASSPVWGNNQPQH TRBJ1-5 - TRBV7-2
AWSPQGTGEQY TRBJ2-7 few TRBV30
ASSLGRLRNTEAF TRBJ1-1 - TRBV7-2
AWSGRETQY TRBJ2-5 - TRBV30
ASSFGGGTIDTQY TRBJ2-3 - TRBV7-2
AWSRTPGQGMDEQF TRBJ2-1 - TRBV30
ASSLQSNYGYT TRBJ1-2 - TRBV28
ASSLNQYEQY TRBJ2-7 - TRBV11-2
AISGASGGAGPQY TRBJ2-3 - TRBV10-3
ASSLSGANVLT TRBJ2-6 - TRBV5-6
ASSSAGPTDTQY TRBJ2-3 - TRBV28
SVATSGSTETQY TRBJ2-5 - TRBV29-1
ASSRGDEQY TRBJ2-7 many TRBV25-1
ASNGQGGYQPQH TRBJ1-5 - TRBV19
ASSLAGSGRRGEQY TRBJ2-7 once TRBV7-2
ASSRILASGYEQY TRBJ2-7 - TRBV4-3
ASSLRGSGNTIY TRBJ1-3 few TRBV5-4
AWTRTHSYGYT TRBJ1-2 - TRBV30
AISESGYHGYT TRBJ1-2 - TRBV10-3
ASSFGLADYNEQF TRBJ2-1 few TRBV7-2
ASSLRGPSTDTQY TRBJ2-3 once TRBV5-4
ASSRGGQGSYEQY TRBJ2-7 - TRBV6-5
AWSEDSNQPQH TRBJ1-5 few TRBV30
ASSPRQNTGELF TRBJ2-2 few TRBV18